The 7 T cell receptor beta chains presented below share a single source sample, sequenced in a study of blood T cell repertoires in COVID-19. Method: immunoSEQ multiplex PCR; TCRdb's copy keeps in-frame clones and lacks some. This sample carries 85,000 to 95,000 clones, more than 70% of them seen once, and the ten largest clones take around 0.47%. Sequenced input: peripheral blood. The receptors were sampled from a man aged 60 to 75 with acute or convalescent COVID-19.

The V and J genes are TRBV9 and TRBJ1-1; possibly TRBD1 for D (6 bases). Per germline, CDR1 SGDLS and CDR2 YYNGEE. The CDR3 totals 14 residues. Trimming stripped 3 bases from V and 1 base from J, with 10 bases between. CDR3 in amino acids: CASSAVGANTEAFF. CDR3 coding DNA: TGTGCCAGCAGCGCAGTGGGGGCGAACACTGAAGCTTTCTTT. The full variable domain, its missing parts supplied by reference TRBV9 and TRBJ1-1, is DSGVTQTPKHLITATGQRVTLRCSPRSGDLSVYWYQQSLDQGLQFLIQYYNGEERAKGNILERFSAQQFPDLHSELNLSSLELGDSALYFCASSAVGANTEAFFGQGTRLTVV.

This chain links TRBV24-1 with TRBJ2-3; 7 bases fit TRBD2. The CDR3 covers 18 residues. J gave up 1 base and V 4 bases, and 13 bases lay outside the gene matches. Germline V gene data show CDR1 as KGHDR and CDR2 as SFDVKD. Here the CDR3 DNA reads TGTGCCACCAGTGACCACAGCGGGGCGAACTTTGGCACAGATACGCAGTATTTT. Residues: CATSDHSGANFGTDTQYF.

The rearrangement uses TRBV19 and TRBJ2-7, with a weak D call TRBD1 (6 bases). CDR1 and CDR2 from the germline V gene are LNHDA and SQIVND (reference sequence). This CDR3 has 17 residues. The V and J ends lost 5 bases and 2 bases respectively, with 22 bases between them. CDR3 region: CASSSTEAGVGAYEQYF. CDR3 nucleotide sequence: TGTGCCAGTAGTTCCACGGAAGCAGGGGTAGGAGCCTACGAGCAGTACTTC.

This clone was seen only once. The J gene is TRBJ1-1, the V gene TRBV19, with D possibly TRBD1 on 5 matching bases. CDR3 length: 14 residues. V lost 4 bases to trimming and J lost 5 bases, with 14 bases between them. Looked up from germline, CDR1 is LNHDA and CDR2 is SQIVND (reference sequence). The CDR3 sequence is CASSTRGGWTEAFF. The CDR3 DNA reads as TGTGCCAGTAGTACGCGCGGGGGGTGGACTGAAGCTTTCTTT.

A single count supports this clone. The gene calls are TRBV3-1 (or the pseudogene TRBV3-2) and TRBJ2-1; the match to TRBD2 covers 9 bases. The CDR3 contains 17 residues. CDR1 LGHDT and CDR2 YNNKEL come from the germline V gene (reference sequence). V was pared by 1 base and J by 7 bases, with 11 bases of the junction left unmatched. The CDR3 loop reads CASSQVLGGRASNEQFF. As DNA, the CDR3 is TGTGCCAGCAGCCAAGTATTAGGCGGGAGGGCTAGTAATGAGCAGTTCTTC.

The rearrangement uses TRBV13 and TRBJ2-3; D gene unclear. The germline CDR1 and CDR2 sequences are PRHDT and FYEKMQ (reference sequence). The CDR3 extends over 14 amino acids. Deletions cut 3 bases from V and 4 bases from J, with 11 bases between. The CDR3 DNA follows: TGTGCCAGCAGCTTGGGTAGTCGGGCAGATACGCAGTATTTT. Translated: CASSLGSRADTQYF. The full variable domain, its missing parts supplied by reference TRBV13 and TRBJ2-3, is AAGVIQSPRHLIKEKRETATLKCYPIPRHDTVYWYQQGPGQDPQFLISFYEKMQSDKGSIPDRFSAQQFSDYHSELNMSSLELGDSALYFCASSLGSRADTQYFGPGTRLTVL.

The genes are TRBV14 and TRBJ1-1, with 8 nucleotides matching TRBD1. Germline values: CDR1 SGHDN, CDR2 FVKESK. The CDR3 extends over 13 amino acids. Trimming cost V 6 bases and J 7 bases; bases outside gene matches: 7. The CDR3 region is CASSHRGFGEAFF. Here the CDR3 DNA reads TGTGCCAGCAGTCACAGGGGGTTTGGTGAAGCTTTCTTT.